Following are 5 T cell receptor beta chains from one sample sequenced in a study of shared clonotypes between healthy human individuals. TCRdb's table, derived via immunoSEQ multiplex PCR, lists solely in-frame clones and lacks some. The table has about 960,000 clones, 70% to 85% seen once; the top ten hold 1.5%. The sequencing sample was made of memory CD4+ T cells sorted from blood. The subset denotes: CD45RA-negative fraction. These TCRs come from a young man in good health.

V gene TRBV5-1 combines with J gene TRBJ2-1, with D perhaps being TRBD1 or TRBD2 (5 bases each). Trimming left V 4 bases short and J 1 base short, with 12 bases between. Germline assignment: CDR1 SGHRS and CDR2 YFSETQ. CDR3 size: 15 residues. This CDR3 is CASSTGTQSYNEQFF. The CDR3, as DNA: TGCGCCAGCAGCACCGGGACGCAATCCTACAATGAGCAGTTCTTC.

This clone was counted between two and nine times. The chain employs TRBV27 and TRBJ1-1, with TRBD1 as a possible D gene (6 bases). CDR1 is MNHEY, CDR2 SMNVEV, per germline (reference sequence). Trimming removed 10 bases at V and 1 base at J, with 16 bases between. The CDR3 contains 14 residues. The CDR3 spells CATRRGTPNTEAFF. For the CDR3, the DNA is TGTGCCACCCGACGCGGGACACCGAACACTGAAGCTTTCTTT.

The chain combines TRBV18 with TRBJ2-7; 8 bases agree with TRBD1. J gave up 5 bases and V 3 bases, and 6 bases lay outside the gene matches. The length of the CDR3 is 14 residues. From germline, CDR1 is KGHSH and CDR2 LQKENI. The CDR3 DNA is TGTGCCAGCTCACCCCCAGGGGGCTACGACGAGCAGTACTTC. It codes for CASSPPGGYDEQYF.

The V gene is TRBV2, the J gene TRBJ2-3; D may be TRBD1 or TRBD2 (5 bases each). The CDR3 has 16 amino acids. The ends were cut back, 7 bases at V and 0 bases at J, with 17 bases in the middle. The germline V gene encodes CDR1 SNHLY and CDR2 FYNNEI. CDR3: CASTEGQGASTDTQYF. CDR3 DNA: TGTGCCAGCACCGAGGGGCAGGGAGCTAGCACAGATACGCAGTATTTT.

On this clone itself: A much larger clone lies one base from this, so it may be a read error. The rearrangement uses TRBV29-1 and TRBJ2-3; D possibly matches TRBD1 or TRBD2 (5 bases each). CDR3 length: 13 amino acids. Per the germline V gene, CDR1 is SQVTM and CDR2 is ANQGSEA. V lost 3 bases to trimming and J lost 1 base, with 8 bases between them. Here the CDR3 reads CSVDEGRTDTQYF. The CDR3 bases are TGCAGCGTTGATGAGGGACGCACAGATACGCAGTATTTT.